This is a list of T cell receptor beta chains from one sample in a study of CD8 T cells in Susac syndrome. TCRdb reprocessed the immunoSEQ multiplex PCR reads via MiXCR and lists one record per CDR3 protein. The sample lists about 60,000 distinct CDR3 sequences, 90% to 95% occurring once. The specimen was CD8+ T cells from PBMCs. All receptors come from a human donor in good health. CDR3s include the opening cysteine and the closing phenylalanine or tryptophan. The D gene is left open where the match is weak. Size is stated for part of the rows, as once, few or many counts, or as a class when the clone is expanded.

NA | NA | TRBV19 | CASSIAPRMDEKLFF
NA | NA | TRBV29-1 | CSVKDLYEQYF
NA | NA | TRBV25-1 | CASSEWGARGNTIYF
NA | NA | TRBV12-3/TRBV12-4 | CASTTLSPTNEKLFF
NA | TRBD1 | TRBV12-5 | CASGLDDRGTEAFF
NA | NA | TRBV29-1 | CSVEESSGELFF
NA | NA | TRBV12-3/TRBV12-4 | CASSLDSLNTEAFF
NA | NA | TRBV10-3 | CAISVGGGSSYNEQFF
NA | TRBD1 | TRBV13 | CASSSPGTGFLEQYF
once | TRBD1 | TRBV9 | CASSFRDRGFDGYTF
NA | TRBD2 | TRBV11-3 | CASALRASGGPFTDTQYF
NA | NA | TRBV7-9 | CASRDGGHSTKTEAFF
NA | NA | TRBV6-1 | CASSEGSHYGVF
NA | NA | TRBV12-3/TRBV12-4 | CASSPRVWGTNEKLFF
NA | TRBD1 | TRBV9 | CASSVGGQGSHEQYF
NA | TRBD2 | TRBV6-5 | CASSYSLAGVTDTQYF